This T cell receptor (beta chain) was found in a study of blood T cells in healthy people across ages. The study's findings and limits: The study lacked donor CMV status, which possibly confounded expanded clonotype changes. TCR beta diversity tracked closely with naive T cell percentage. Whereas aged donors had fewer naive CD4+ cells, long-lived donors had more of them and higher diversity.

The authors isolated at least 6 million PBMCs per sample. A remark on this clonotype: Its antigen is not known.

Then a second PCR, running about 6 to 11 cycles, was carried out with a sample-barcoded 5' primer and a J-beta primer mix. TCRdb processed the 5' RACE reads anew with MiXCR; each CDR3 protein has one entry. The data show over a million distinct CDR3 sequences, less than 45% seen once. Germline values: CDR1 MNHEY, CDR2 SVGAGI. This CDR3 is built from 17 residues. J lost 4 bases, V lost 2 bases, and 9 bases had no gene match. Sequenced: blood. The TCR was taken from a woman between 18 and 29 years old in good health. This chain connects TRBV6-5 to TRBJ2-3, with 10 bases fitting TRBD2. CDR3: CASSYARTSGFADTQYF. The CDR3, as DNA: TGTGCCAGCAGTTACGCCAGGACTAGCGGATTCGCAGATACGCAGTATTTT.